The present TCR beta chain was sequenced within a study of T cell repertoires in cytomegalovirus infection. Study-level background: Indications came from public TCR beta signatures; they pointed to CMV infection and to a matching HLA type.

This clonotype has more than one count but fewer than ten. Its cognate antigen is unknown. Overall study findings and caveats: CMV-specific TCR beta clonotypes restricted by HLA-C dominated the ex vivo response. Cumulative frequency (of public TCR beta family members) identified carriers of CMV plus the relevant HLA.

TCRdb recomputed calls from the reads with MiXCR, one row per CDR3 protein. This table has about 830,000 distinct CDR3 sequences, 30% to 35% appearing once. The V end lost 5 bases, the J end lost 3 bases, and 17 bases lay between the germline ends. CDR3 length equals 15 residues. Looked up from germline, CDR1 is MNHEY and CDR2 is SMNVEV (reference sequence). The rearrangement links TRBV27 to TRBJ2-7; D is unresolved. Specimen: cultured CD8+ T cells from PBMCs, collected from culture after CMV antigen stimulation. The TCR comes from a human donor in good health (CMV status not recorded). Some clones in this sample may be carry-over from other donors' samples. This chain's CDR3 is CASSLNPALNYEQYF. CDR3 sequence (DNA): TGTGCCAGCAGTCTCAACCCCGCGCTTAACTACGAGCAGTACTTC.